This T cell receptor (beta chain) was recorded in a study of T cells in Graves' hyperthyroidism and ophthalmopathy. These patients, aged 18 to 65, had recently diagnosed hyperthyroidism lasting under 2 months. In making diagnoses, clinical symptoms, serum thyroxine and TRAb, thyroid ultrasound and orbital computed tomography were all used. The PBMCs were sourced from fresh peripheral blood (around 9.3 ml). The CDR3 contains 15 residues. Per germline, CDR1 SQVTM and CDR2 ANQGSEA. V gave up 5 bases and J gave up 5 bases, with 22 bases separating them. Amplified TCR beta CDR3 regions derived from RNA transcripts. First-round RT-PCR with HTBI primers amplified the TCR CDR3 region. Via MiXCR, TCRdb re-called the multiplex PCR reads, giving one row per CDR3 protein. The sample lists roughly 380,000 distinct CDR3 sequences, 15% to 20% seen once, with approximately 4% in the top ten. This clonotype was counted ten times or more.

The source is a woman in her late teens or twenties with Graves' hyperthyroidism. This sequence joins TRBV29-1 and TRBJ2-7, with TRBD1 as a possible D gene (6 bases). The source material was blood. CDR3 amino acids: CSVLPWGKGTNEQYF. The DNA of the CDR3 is TGCAGCGTTCTTCCCTGGGGGAAAGGGACAAACGAGCAGTACTTC.